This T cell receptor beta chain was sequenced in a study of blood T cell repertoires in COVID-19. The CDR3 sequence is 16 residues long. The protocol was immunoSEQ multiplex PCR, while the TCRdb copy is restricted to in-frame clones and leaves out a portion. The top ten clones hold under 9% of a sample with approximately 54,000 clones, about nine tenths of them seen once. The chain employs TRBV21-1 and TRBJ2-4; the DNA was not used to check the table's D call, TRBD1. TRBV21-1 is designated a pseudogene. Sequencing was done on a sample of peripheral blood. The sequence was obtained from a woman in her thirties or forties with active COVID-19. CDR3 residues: CASSKAGQGGENIQYF. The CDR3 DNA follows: TGTGCCAGCAGCAAAGCCGGGCAGGGGGGCGAAAACATTCAGTACTTC.